This T cell receptor beta chain emerged from a study of blood T cell repertoires in COVID-19 (dated by TCRdb to about 2020). Regarding the research as a whole: Samples from collaborators originated in the United States, Italy and Spain and spanned both the acute and convalescent phases of COVID-19. A freely available public database, intended as a resource for researchers studying the immune response to SARS-CoV-2, is where the repertoires were released. Samples were obtained from the ongoing ImmuneRACE study (first 160 participants) and from about 1,300 subjects provided by 6 global collaborators. A de-identified subject ID, COVID-19 status, age in years and sex were almost always included in the sample metadata. Deeply sampled blood TCRbeta repertoires from subjects exposed to, actively infected with, or recovered from COVID-19 were included in the dataset. Where available, HLA class I and class II types were obtained from metadata supplied by the sample provider rather than from assay-based typing. The prospective study material was composed of cDNA or gDNA derived from T cells, B-cell-depleted T cells, or PBMCs. Results and caveats for the whole study, not just this receptor: Clinical and demographic metadata were provided uncurated, with the amount varying by source and participant.

Details on this clone: Its antigen is still unknown. Qualities for individual bases were not recorded, and no much larger clone is one base off.

TCRbeta CDR3 regions were amplified from genomic DNA by means of the immunoSEQ Assay, a bias-controlled multiplex PCR. The original pipeline was this. The number of nucleated cells in each sample was estimated by amplification of reference gene primers within the assay. Sequence reads were collapsed and filtered to measure the absolute abundance of every unique TCRbeta CDR3 rearrangement. For each sample, productive Simpson clonality was calculated as the square root of Simpson's diversity index across productive rearrangements. Sourced from immuneACCESS, this table was stored by TCRdb with only in-frame sequences that have V and J called. A share of the clones is absent; for the studies checked, an unresolved V gene accounts for under half, and the remainder has no known explanation. That table furnishes V, J and clone size, whereas the DNA furnished D and trimming. Recorded for this sample are 200,000 to 250,000 clones; around 83% of them occurred a single time. Of the sample, 7.4% is held by the ten largest clones.

Whole blood was collected in K2EDTA tubes by collaborating institutions according to the institutions' own protocols. For TCRbeta analysis, collaborator samples were shipped as frozen whole blood, as isolated PBMCs, or as DNA extracted from either sample type. V ends up 0 bases short and J 3 bases short, with an unmatched junction base count of 3. Per the germline V gene, LGHNA is the CDR1 and YNFKEQ is the CDR2. From cysteine to phenylalanine, the CDR3 is 15 amino acids long. The CDR3 DNA has 45 bases and is translated from base 1. Sequencing was done on a sample of peripheral blood. The receptor was derived from a woman aged 45-65 years with acute or convalescent COVID-19. The sequence links TRBV4-2 to TRBJ2-7, with 9 bases in between that match TRBD1. The base sequence is TGTGCCAGCAGCCAAGATGGGACAGGGCTCTACGAGCAGTACTTC. Protein translation: CASSQDGTGLYEQYF.